These T cell receptor beta chains were read from a single sample in a study of blood T cell repertoires in COVID-19. Generated by immunoSEQ multiplex PCR, the TCRdb table keeps only in-frame clones and is missing some. The sample has hundreds of thousands of clones; roughly 90% are singletons. Specimen: PBMCs or T cells enriched from blood (not recorded which). The origin of the receptors is a man aged 25 to 40 who had been exposed to COVID-19. Each CDR3 is given with its conserved first and last residue. D genes are given only for firm matches. Rows may omit the clone size; those that give it use once, few, many or a size class.

clone size	D gene	J gene	V gene	CDR3 DNA	CDR3 protein
NA	NA	TRBJ1-4	TRBV25-1	TGTGCCAGCAGTGAGAGGTGGCAGGCGGGTGAAAAACTGTTTTTT	CASSERWQAGEKLFF
NA	TRBD1	TRBJ2-5	TRBV30	TGTGCCTGGAGGTTCCAGGGGGAGGAGACCCAGTACTTC	CAWRFQGEETQYF
NA	TRBD1	TRBJ1-5	TRBV7-9	TGTGCCAGCAGCTTAGGACACAGGGGAGGACAGCCCCAGCATTTT	CASSLGHRGGQPQHF
NA	NA	TRBJ2-4	TRBV7-9	TGTGCCAGCAGTGGAACAGGGCGGGTGTACTTC	CASSGTGRVYF
NA	NA	TRBJ2-5	TRBV5-1	TGCGCCAGCAGCTTGGTGACAGAAGAGACCCAGTACTTC	CASSLVTEETQYF
NA	TRBD2	TRBJ2-5	TRBV5-1	TGCGCCAGCAGCTTGGGCCAGGGAGGGGAGACCCAGTACTTC	CASSLGQGGETQYF
NA	NA	TRBJ2-7	TRBV6-2/TRBV6-3	TGTGCCAGCAGTGGCTTTGGTGGCTCCTACGAGCAGTACTTC	CASSGFGGSYEQYF
NA	NA	TRBJ2-7	TRBV5-1	TGCGCCAGCAGCTTGGAAGCCCCCGAGCAGTACTTC	CASSLEAPEQYF
few	TRBD2	TRBJ2-5	TRBV5-1	TGCGCCAGCAGCTTGGCTAGCGGGGTCTCCCAAGAGACCCAGTACTTC	CASSLASGVSQETQYF
NA	TRBD2	TRBJ2-6	TRBV5-1	TGCGCCAGCAGCTCAGGGACTAGCGGGGTCCTCTCTGGGGCCAACGTCCTGACTTTC	CASSSGTSGVLSGANVLTF
NA	TRBD2	TRBJ2-7	TRBV27	TGTGCCAGCAGGACTAGCGGGGGGTTATCCTACGAGCAGTACTTC	CASRTSGGLSYEQYF
NA	TRBD2	TRBJ2-1	TRBV7-6	TGTGCCAGCAGCTCCGACTACAGACTAGCCTCAACTAATGAGCAGTTCTTC	CASSSDYRLASTNEQFF
few	NA	TRBJ2-2	TRBV9	TGTGCCAGCAGCGTAGCGGCAGGGGTGGTCGGGGAGCTGTTTTTT	CASSVAAGVVGELFF
NA	NA	TRBJ1-4	TRBV27	TGTGCCAGCAGTTTGAGGGGATGGGGGGGGACGGAAAAACTGTTTTTT	CASSLRGWGGTEKLFF
once	NA	TRBJ2-6	TRBV6-5	TGTGCCAGCAGTTACCGACAAATCTCTGGGGCCAACGTCCTGACTTTC	CASSYRQISGANVLTF
NA	TRBD2	TRBJ2-7	TRBV5-4	TGTGCCAGCAGCTCAACTAGCGGGGGTGCAAGCGAGCAGTACTTC	CASSSTSGGASEQYF
NA	NA	TRBJ1-3	TRBV6-5	TGTGCCAGCAGTTACCAGGCGGACAGTGGAAACACCATATATTTT	CASSYQADSGNTIYF
NA	TRBD1	TRBJ2-5	TRBV27	TGTGCCAGCACCGTGACAGGGGGGGAGACCCAGTACTTC	CASTVTGGETQYF
NA	NA	TRBJ1-2	TRBV10-2	TGCGCCAGCAGTGGGGCTATGGACTATGGCTACACCTTC	CASSGAMDYGYTF
NA	TRBD1	TRBJ2-1	TRBV6-6	TGTGCCAGCAGTACATACAGGGGCGATGAGCAGTTCTTC	CASSTYRGDEQFF
NA	TRBD2	TRBJ2-2	TRBV11-2	TGTGCCAGCAGCTTAAGGAGTAGCGGGCCATACCACCCCGGGGAGCTGTTTTTT	CASSLRSSGPYHPGELFF
NA	NA	TRBJ2-7	TRBV12-5	TGTGCTAGTGGATCCCCCCGGACAGAAAGCTCCTACGAGCAGTACTTC	CASGSPRTESSYEQYF
NA	TRBD1	TRBJ2-7	TRBV5-1	TGCGCCAGCAGCTTGGATCAGGGGGCGGGATACGAGCAGTACTTC	CASSLDQGAGYEQYF
NA	TRBD1	TRBJ1-1	TRBV28	TGTGCCAGCAGTTTAGGCGACAGGGTCTGGGGCACTGAAGCTTTCTTT	CASSLGDRVWGTEAFF
NA	TRBD1	TRBJ1-2	TRBV4-1	TGCGCCAGCAGCCAGAGGACAGGGGGCGCCTATGGCTACACCTTC	CASSQRTGGAYGYTF
NA	NA	TRBJ1-1	TRBV28	TGTGCCAGCGATTGGACCGGCGGGGGGACTGAAGCTTTCTTT	CASDWTGGGTEAFF
NA	TRBD1	TRBJ1-5	TRBV13	TGTGCCAGCAGCTTAGGAGGGGGCGGTCAGCCCCAGCATTTT	CASSLGGGGQPQHF
NA	TRBD1	TRBJ2-1	TRBV4-3	TGCGCCAGCAGCCAGGGGACAGGGGCGGACAATGAGCAGTTCTTC	CASSQGTGADNEQFF
NA	NA	TRBJ1-6	TRBV7-2	TGTGCCAGCAGTAAACAGGGAGCCTTGGGGAGTTCACCCCTCCACTTT	CASSKQGALGSSPLHF
few	NA	TRBJ1-6	TRBV10-3	TGTGCCATCAGTCGCGGGGGCAGTTCACCCCTCCACTTT	CAISRGGSSPLHF
NA	TRBD1	TRBJ1-6	TRBV5-1	TGCGCCAGCAGCTCGGGACAGGGTGAGTCACCCCTCCACTTT	CASSSGQGESPLHF
few	NA	TRBJ2-3	TRBV15	TGTGCCACCAGCAGAGAAGAGCGAACAGATACGCAGTATTTT	CATSREERTDTQYF
NA	TRBD2	TRBJ2-3	TRBV5-1	TGCGCCAGCAGCCCGAACCCCTTAGCGGGGGGGTTTTCGCGCACAGATACGCAGTATTTT	CASSPNPLAGGFSRTDTQYF
NA	TRBD2	TRBJ2-7	TRBV4-3	TGCGCCAGCAGCCAAGAGGTAGCGGGGGGCTACGAGCAGTACTTC	CASSQEVAGGYEQYF
NA	TRBD1	TRBJ1-5	TRBV15	TGTGCCACCAGCAGAGATATGGGGACAGGGAGCCAGCCCCAGCATTTT	CATSRDMGTGSQPQHF
once	TRBD2	TRBJ2-2	TRBV11-2	TGTGCCAGCAGCTTGCGGCGGGGGGCCCCTAACACCGGGGAGCTGTTTTTT	CASSLRRGAPNTGELFF
NA	NA	TRBJ2-1	TRBV11-3	TGTGCCAGCAGCTTAGCGTCGGTATCCTACAATGAGCAGTTCTTC	CASSLASVSYNEQFF
NA	TRBD2	TRBJ2-3	TRBV6-9	TGTGCCAGCAGTTATCCGGCTAGCGGGTACACAGATACGCAGTATTTT	CASSYPASGYTDTQYF
NA	NA	TRBJ1-1	TRBV2	TGTGCCAGCAGTGGAGGTGGGGCCCCTGAAGCTTTCTTT	CASSGGGAPEAFF
NA	NA	TRBJ2-5	TRBV9	TGTGCCAGCAGCGCGAGGGACAGAAGGGGACTCCAAGAGACCCAGTACTTC	CASSARDRRGLQETQYF
NA	TRBD2	TRBJ2-1	TRBV3-1/TRBV3-2	TGTGCCAGCAGCCTTACCGCTAGCGGGGGGAATGAGCAGTTCTTC	CASSLTASGGNEQFF
NA	NA	TRBJ1-2	TRBV9	TGTGCCAGCAGCGGTATGAGAGGCTACACCTTC	CASSGMRGYTF
NA	TRBD1	TRBJ2-7	TRBV10-2	TGCGCCAGCAAACACTGGGGACAGGATATCGACGAGCAGTACTTC	CASKHWGQDIDEQYF
NA	NA	TRBJ1-2	TRBV12-3/TRBV12-4	TGTGCCAGCAGTTTTAGGGAGAACTATGGCTACACCTTC	CASSFRENYGYTF
NA	NA	TRBJ2-6	TRBV4-1	TGCGCCAGCAGCCAAGAGGCGCGGGCTGGGGCCAACGTCCTGACTTTC	CASSQEARAGANVLTF
NA	NA	TRBJ1-5	TRBV10-3	TGTGCCATCAGTGATCGGAATCAGCCCCAGCATTTT	CAISDRNQPQHF
NA	NA	TRBJ2-7	TRBV14	TGTGCCAGCAGCCAAGATCCCCAGGGTCAGCAGTACTTC	CASSQDPQGQQYF
NA	NA	TRBJ2-5	TRBV5-8	TGTGCCAGCAGCTTGAGTTTCTATATCCAAGAGACCCAGTACTTC	CASSLSFYIQETQYF
NA	TRBD1	TRBJ1-6	TRBV3-1/TRBV3-2	TGTGCCAGCAGCCGAGGGACAGATTCACCCCTCCACTTT	CASSRGTDSPLHF
NA	TRBD1	TRBJ1-5	TRBV6-2/TRBV6-3	TGTGCCAGCAGTTACTCTCCGGGACAGGGAAATCAGCCCCAGCATTTT	CASSYSPGQGNQPQHF
NA	TRBD2	TRBJ2-2	TRBV10-3	TGTGCCATAAGCGGGACTAGCGGGGGGGCCTCGGAGCTGTTTTTT	CAISGTSGGASELFF
NA	NA	TRBJ1-2	TRBV5-4	TGTGCCAGCAGCCCAGCCCAGGTTTGGGACTATGGCTACACCTTC	CASSPAQVWDYGYTF
once	NA	TRBJ2-5	TRBV5-1	TGCGCCAGCAGCTTGGGGACTGGAGAGACCCAGTACTTC	CASSLGTGETQYF
NA	NA	TRBJ2-2	TRBV4-1	TGCGCCAGCACCACAGGGCTGGGTCGCGGCGGGGAGCTGTTTTTT	CASTTGLGRGGELFF
NA	NA	TRBJ1-6	TRBV6-5	TGTGCCAGCAGGGTGAGCTCCTATAATTCACCCCTCCACTTT	CASRVSSYNSPLHF